The clone carrying this T cell receptor beta chain turned up a few times. From the RACE reads, TCRdb called clonotypes with MiXCR, one entry per CDR3 protein. In the table there are 300,000 to 400,000 distinct CDR3 sequences, approximately 6.3% of which are singletons. Time point: patch test 1, 2 weeks after DPC sensitization. Treatment in this sample: therapeutic diphenylcyclopropenone sensitization with weekly scalp DPC. It was from unfractionated whole blood that total RNA was extracted. The data derive from a study of human T cells and chemical hapten exposure. The CDR3 extends over 16 amino acids. Trimming stripped 4 bases from V and 4 bases from J, with 17 bases between.

This TCR derives from a woman younger than 30 with alopecia areata. Some clones in this sample may be carry-over from other donors' samples. This sequence joins TRBV12-3 or TRBV12-4 and TRBJ2-1; D might be TRBD1 (6 bases). The source was whole blood, collected in connection with sensitization to the hapten diphenylcyclopropenone (DPC). The CDR3 here is CASSYIIGGSYNEQFF. As DNA, the CDR3 is TGTGCCAGCAGTTACATCATAGGGGGATCTTACAATGAGCAGTTCTTC.